Below, 31 T cell receptor beta chains from the same sample are listed, as sequenced in a study of early T cells in non-severe SARS-CoV-2 infection. From the 5' RACE reads, TCRdb called clonotypes with MiXCR, one entry per CDR3 protein. The sample shows about 83,000 distinct CDR3 sequences, roughly 13% of them seen only once. Sequenced material: whole blood. These receptor sequences come from an adult who was a healthcare worker with PCR-confirmed SARS-CoV-2 infection or an uninfected control (not recorded which).

This clonotype was counted many times. The gene calls are TRBV6-6 and TRBJ2-7; possible D gene TRBD1, 5 bases. V was cut by 7 bases and J by 7 bases, with 14 bases left in between. Per the germline V gene, CDR1 is MNHNY and CDR2 is SVGAGI (reference sequence). The CDR3 runs to 12 residues. The CDR3 DNA reads as TGTGCCAGCACCTGGGGCCAGACTGAGCAGTACTTC. Protein: CASTWGQTEQYF.

The V and J genes are TRBV30 and TRBJ2-7, with D maybe TRBD1 (5 bases). The length of the CDR3 is 13 residues. In germline, CDR1 is GTSNPN, CDR2 SVGIG (reference sequence). Trimming shortened V by 2 bases and J by 0 bases, and 8 bases separated the two germline ends. In nucleotides, the CDR3 is TGTGCCTGGAGTTTGGGGCCCTCCTACGAGCAGTACTTC. Its translation: CAWSLGPSYEQYF.

This clonotype was found a few times. The V and J genes are TRBV7-9 and TRBJ2-5; 7 bases are shared with TRBD1. The CDR3 contains 13 residues. The V segment lost 2 bases and the J segment 5 bases; nucleotides outside the gene matches: 2. The germline V gene encodes CDR1 SEHNR and CDR2 FQNEAQ (reference sequence). CDR3 loop: CASSLNRGETQYF. The CDR3 DNA reads as TGTGCCAGCAGCTTAAACAGGGGTGAGACCCAGTACTTC.

J is TRBJ2-4 and V is TRBV5-5, with D possibly being TRBD1 (6 bases). The germline V and J ends were trimmed by 4 bases and 5 bases, with 22 bases remaining between them. CDR1 and CDR2 (germline): SGHKS, YYEKEE (reference sequence). This CDR3 has 17 amino acids. The CDR3 DNA is TGTGCCAGCAGCCCCGGAGGTATGGGGTACAGGGAAAACATTCAGTACTTC. It translates to CASSPGGMGYRENIQYF.

This clonotype was picked up many times. CDR3 sequence: CASSEALEGSNEQFF. CDR3 DNA sequence: TGTGCCAGCAGTGAAGCGCTTGAAGGGTCCAATGAGCAGTTCTTC. The chain recombines TRBV6-1 with TRBJ2-1, with no clear D. The V gene's germline CDR1 is MNHNS and CDR2 SASEGT. This CDR3 contains 15 residues. The ends were cut back, 0 bases at V and 6 bases at J, with 12 bases in the middle.

V is TRBV5-1 and J is TRBJ2-7, with D possibly being TRBD2 (6 bases). This CDR3 has 15 amino acids. Germline CDR1 reads SGHRS; CDR2 reads YFSETQ. Between the trimmed V and J ends, which lost 3 bases and 7 bases, there was a span of 20 bases. The CDR3 region is CASSSAGTGGREQYF. The CDR3 region has the DNA TGCGCCAGCAGCTCAGCCGGTACAGGTGGGAGGGAGCAGTACTTC.

This clonotype has just a few counts. V is TRBV12-5 and J is TRBJ2-1, with TRBD1 matching over 7 bases. Looked up from germline, CDR1 is LGHNT and CDR2 is FRNRAP. The CDR3 is 13 residues long. J gave up 8 bases and V 6 bases, and 7 bases lay outside the gene matches. The CDR3 sequence is CASGLTGFHEQFF. The CDR3 DNA follows: TGTGCTAGTGGGCTGACAGGGTTTCATGAGCAGTTCTTC.

With respect to this clonotype: A clone one base away is much larger, so this may be a read error. The chain combines TRBV12-3 or TRBV12-4 with TRBJ2-5; D is undetermined. The CDR3 spans 14 residues. Trimming removed 3 bases at V and 7 bases at J, with 15 bases between. The CDR3 bases are TGTGCCAGCAGTTTTGGGGTACTCCACGGGACCCAGTACTTC. This gives the protein CASSFGVLHGTQYF.

This clonotype was found a few times. The chain uses TRBV9 and TRBJ2-7, with D uncertain. Germline V CDR1 and CDR2: SGDLS, YYNGEE. This CDR3 spans 13 amino acids. V dropped 0 bases and J dropped 6 bases, with 10 bases sitting between them. CDR3 sequence (DNA): TGTGCCAGCAGCGTAGGCTTCAATCGCGAGCAGTACTTC. It specifies CASSVGFNREQYF.

There are many counts of this clonotype. This chain links TRBV18 with TRBJ2-1; possibly TRBD1 or TRBD2 for D (5 bases each). Germline CDR1 and CDR2: KGHSH and LQKENI. Between the trimmed V and J ends, which lost 1 base and 5 bases, there was a span of 12 bases. CDR3 length equals 15 residues. The DNA of the CDR3 is TGTGCCAGCTCACCACGGGACCTCCGAGACAATGAGCAGTTCTTC. The encoded protein is CASSPRDLRDNEQFF.

This chain uses TRBV20-1 with TRBJ2-7, with TRBD2 identical over 8 bases. The CDR3 is 13 residues long. Per the germline V gene, CDR1 is DFQATT and CDR2 is SNEGSKA (reference sequence). V trimming: 1 base; J trimming: 4 bases; junction bases outside the gene matches: 3. The CDR3 coding sequence is TGCAGTGCTAGAGGGACTAGCCTTTACGAGCAGTACTTC. The encoded protein is CSARGTSLYEQYF.

This clonotype was seen repeatedly, ten times or more. The junction departs from germline at one end; a sequencing error may be responsible. This sequence joins TRBV6-2 or TRBV6-3 and TRBJ1-1, with 8 positions matching TRBD1. The CDR3 has 17 amino acids. Germline CDR1 and CDR2: MNHEY and SVGEGT. Written as DNA, the CDR3 is TGTGCCAGCAGTCCGACGACAGGGGTGAGAGAGAACACTGAAGTTTTCTTT. Its protein product is CASSPTTGVRENTEVFF.

V gene TRBV18 combines with J gene TRBJ1-6; D is perhaps TRBD1 (5 bases). The V and J ends lost 6 bases and 9 bases respectively, with 15 bases between them. The CDR3 is made up of 14 amino acids. CDR1 is KGHSH, CDR2 LQKENI, per germline. The CDR3 spells CASSRDRGSSPLHF. CDR3 nucleotides: TGTGCCAGCTCCAGGGACCGGGGCAGTTCACCCCTCCACTTT.

This clonotype was observed a handful of times. The chain has TRBV7-9 and TRBJ2-1; no definite D call. Germline lookup yields CDR1 SEHNR and CDR2 FQNEAQ (reference sequence). The CDR3 extends over 14 amino acids. The V and J ends lost 2 bases and 1 base respectively, with 6 bases between them. In nucleotides, the CDR3 is TGTGCCAGCAGCTTAATGGGGTCCTACAATGAGCAGTTCTTC. Protein product: CASSLMGSYNEQFF.

With regard to this clonotype: An end of the junction does not agree with germline; a read error may underlie this. The chain employs TRBV3-1 and TRBJ2-1; 7 positions match TRBD2. The CDR3 totals 12 residues. Germline CDR1 reads LGHDT; CDR2 reads YNNKEL (reference sequence). The CDR3, as DNA: TGTGCCAGCAGCCGGGGGGAGGGTGGCAGGCTCTTC. Translated, it gives CASSRGEGGRLF.

The genes are TRBV5-1 and TRBJ2-1; D is possibly TRBD2 (6 bases). CDR1 and CDR2 from the germline V gene are SGHRS and YFSETQ. The CDR3 extends over 11 amino acids. Trimming cost V 7 bases and J 7 bases, with 9 bases left between them. CDR3 nucleotide sequence: TGCGCCAGCTCGGAGGGGAATGAGCAGTTCTTC. It translates to CASSEGNEQFF.

This clonotype was observed at least ten times. V usage is TRBV3-1 and J usage is TRBJ1-2; TRBD1 matches 7 bases. The V segment lost 0 bases and the J segment 2 bases; nucleotides outside the gene matches: 12. This CDR3 has 18 amino acids. Germline CDR1 is LGHDT and CDR2 is YNNKEL (reference sequence). The CDR3 DNA reads as TGTGCCAGCAGCCAAGAGTCCCTGACAGGGCTCACCAACTATGGCTACACCTTC. Translation gives CASSQESLTGLTNYGYTF.

This clonotype occurred many times. V usage is TRBV5-1 and J usage is TRBJ1-1; D is ambiguous. The V and J ends lost 4 bases and 5 bases respectively, with 9 bases between them. Germline-derived CDR1 and CDR2 are SGHRS and YFSETQ. This CDR3 has 12 amino acids. The CDR3 here is CASSRVGTEAFF. CDR3 DNA sequence: TGCGCCAGCAGCCGGGTCGGTACTGAAGCTTTCTTT.

Many counts were recorded for this clonotype. The chain employs TRBV6-6 and TRBJ2-7; D not resolved. CDR1 is MNHNY, CDR2 SVGAGI, per germline (reference sequence). This CDR3 comprises 13 residues. Deletions cut 7 bases from V and 7 bases from J, with 17 bases between. The CDR3 here is CASTIQASWEQYF. DNA of the CDR3: TGTGCCAGCACCATACAAGCATCGTGGGAGCAGTACTTC.

This clonotype has ten or more counts. The chain couples TRBV2 to TRBJ1-5; 8 positions match TRBD1. Germline CDR1 is SNHLY and CDR2 is FYNNEI. The CDR3 is made up of 16 amino acids. Trimming removed 6 bases from V and 3 bases from J; junction bases left unmatched: 10. CDR3 DNA: TGTGCCAGCAGAGAAACCCCGGGACAGGTCAATCAGCCCCAGCATTTT. It is translated as CASRETPGQVNQPQHF.

V usage is TRBV20-1 and J usage is TRBJ2-5, with no clear D. The CDR3 runs to 13 residues. Trimming removed 1 base from V and 0 bases from J, with 6 bases in between. Germline V gene sequence: CDR1 DFQATT, CDR2 SNEGSKA (reference sequence). CDR3 nucleotide sequence: TGCAGTGCTAGAGCGGAGAACCAAGAGACCCAGTACTTC. Encoded protein: CSARAENQETQYF.

This clonotype was detected many times. The chain uses TRBV18 and TRBJ1-1, with 8 bases identical to TRBD1. Germline CDR1 KGHSH, CDR2 LQKENI. V lost 3 bases to trimming and J lost 5 bases; unmatched junction nucleotides: 2. The CDR3 consists of 13 residues. Here the CDR3 DNA reads TGTGCCAGCTCACCGACAGGGGTTACTGAAGCTTTCTTT. It yields the protein CASSPTGVTEAFF.

There are many counts of this clonotype. The chain carries TRBV7-8 and TRBJ2-3, with 8 bases identical to TRBD2. The CDR3 contains 19 residues. V was pared by 7 bases and J by 2 bases, with 20 bases of the junction left unmatched. Per the germline V gene, CDR1 is SGHVS and CDR2 is FQNEAQ. CDR3 protein: CASTYPGASGWWDTDTQYF. As DNA, the CDR3 is TGTGCCAGCACCTATCCCGGGGCTAGCGGGTGGTGGGACACAGATACGCAGTATTTT.

The chain carries TRBV29-1 and TRBJ2-5; tentatively, D is TRBD1 (6 bases). The CDR3 is made up of 13 amino acids. Trimming removed 6 bases from V and 2 bases from J, with 13 bases in between. CDR1 and CDR2 from the germline V gene are SQVTM and ANQGSEA. CDR3 in amino acids: CSVDLGQQETQYF. The CDR3 DNA reads TGCAGCGTCGACCTCGGACAGCAAGAGACCCAGTACTTC.

This clonotype came up a few times. The chain has TRBV20-1 and TRBJ2-7; 13 bases are a match to TRBD2. The CDR3 covers 14 residues. The germline gives CDR1 DFQATT, CDR2 SNEGSKA (reference sequence). V dropped 6 bases and J dropped 6; count of bases not matched to a gene: 8. In nucleotides, the CDR3 is TGCAGTGCAGAGGGGGGACTAGCGGGGAGCGAGCAGTACTTC. Translation gives CSAEGGLAGSEQYF.

The chain joins TRBV3-1 to TRBJ2-6; D remains unclear. Germline values: CDR1 LGHDT, CDR2 YNNKEL (reference sequence). Trimming removed 0 bases from V and 1 base from J, with 10 bases in between. The length of the CDR3 is 17 residues. CDR3 in DNA: TGTGCCAGCAGCCAAGATAATGGACCTTCTGGGGCCAACGTCCTGACTTTC. The encoded protein is CASSQDNGPSGANVLTF.

This chain links TRBV20-1 with TRBJ2-5; 11 positions match TRBD2. The CDR3 is made up of 16 amino acids. Germline assignment: CDR1 DFQATT and CDR2 SNEGSKA (reference sequence). Trimming removed 7 bases from V and 7 bases from J; junction bases left unmatched: 17. The CDR3 here is CSVPLAGGPRGWTQYF. The CDR3 nucleotides are TGCAGTGTCCCCCTAGCGGGGGGTCCCCGGGGATGGACCCAGTACTTC.

This clonotype was seen many times. The V gene is TRBV6-2 or TRBV6-3, the J gene TRBJ2-1; 7 bases match TRBD1. Germline lookup yields CDR1 MNHEY and CDR2 SVGEGT. The CDR3 consists of 15 residues. With 9 bases clipped from V and 3 bases from J, the junction kept 11 bases outside the gene matches. The CDR3 nucleotides read TGTGCCAGTGGGCCAGGGGGTTTAGACTACAATGAGCAGTTCTTC. Translated: CASGPGGLDYNEQFF.

This clonotype has only a few counts. V gene TRBV20-1 combines with J gene TRBJ2-3; no clear D gene. The CDR3 is made up of 12 amino acids. The V gene lost 3 bases and the J gene lost 0 bases, with 4 bases spanning the gap. The V gene's germline CDR1 is DFQATT and CDR2 SNEGSKA (reference sequence). CDR3 in amino acids: CSASGSTDTQYF. DNA for the CDR3: TGCAGTGCTAGCGGGAGCACAGATACGCAGTATTTT.

The chain employs TRBV20-1 and TRBJ2-7; TRBD2 aligns across 7 bases. Looked up from germline, CDR1 is DFQATT and CDR2 is SNEGSKA (reference sequence). This CDR3 comprises 17 residues. With 3 bases clipped from V and 6 bases from J, the junction kept 20 bases outside the gene matches. This chain's CDR3 is CSASDPPRGGAGGEQYF. DNA of the CDR3: TGCAGTGCTAGCGATCCACCGAGGGGAGGGGCCGGGGGCGAGCAGTACTTC.

This chain joins TRBV12-3 or TRBV12-4 and TRBJ2-1, with 10 bases lining up with TRBD2. There are 19 residues in the CDR3. V lost 6 bases to trimming and J lost 0 bases; unmatched junction nucleotides: 14. The CDR3 reads CASSPWGAGGPSSYNEQFF. The DNA of the CDR3 is TGTGCCAGCAGCCCTTGGGGAGCGGGGGGGCCAAGCTCCTACAATGAGCAGTTCTTC.